Many counts were recorded for the clone carrying this T cell receptor (beta chain). Its antigen is unknown. This sample is part of a study of regulatory T cells in long-lasting Graves disease. Background on the study: Patients newly diagnosed with Graves' had been on antithyroid drugs for under 3 months.

Stated time point: newly diagnosed GD, antithyroid drugs for less than 3 months. PBMC RNA served as the TCR library source. Trimming took 4 bases from V and 4 from J, leaving 10 bases between them. The CDR3 loop spans 13 amino acids. CDR1 is LGHDT and CDR2 is YNNKEL in the germline V gene (reference sequence). Study conclusions and caveats: Those with persistent Graves' had less TCR diversity than newly diagnosed patients. Persistent disease favored TRBV28, TRBJ1-2 and TRBJ2-5.

Library construction for TCR beta used iRepertoire HTBI primers and Arm-PCR of CDR3 regions. In TCRdb, the multiplex PCR reads were re-called with MiXCR into one record per CDR3 protein. The sample carries some 230,000 distinct CDR3 sequences, approximately 20% recorded once. This chain joins TRBV3-1 and TRBJ1-1; unclear D gene. The sample consisted of peripheral blood mononuclear cells (PBMCs), taken at new diagnosis, from a patient treated with antithyroid drugs. The receptor was isolated from a female donor with Graves disease. The CDR3 sequence: CASSRFAGTEAFF. The CDR3 DNA is TGTGCCAGCAGCCGTTTTGCAGGCACTGAAGCTTTCTTT.